This entry is about one TCR beta chain. What it binds is not known. This record belongs to a study of cytomegalovirus exposure and HLA in healthy donors. Study conclusions and caveats: Listed as cytomegalovirus-associated were over 150 TCR beta chains. A later analysis linked a missense DCLRE1C variant to TCR beta V- and J-gene trimming. At a 0.05 false discovery rate, a later analysis found some 17,000 TCR beta sequences to be associated with HLA alleles.

Trimming removed 2 bases from V and 7 bases from J, with 15 bases in between. Per the germline V gene, CDR1 is MNHEY and CDR2 is SVGAGI. The CDR3 has 14 amino acids. The PCR ran on 60 Vbeta and 13 Jbeta primers. As processed by the authors: Roughly 76 million unique TCR beta chains, roughly 11 million of them shared, were counted by a later analysis. Assay used: immunoSEQ multiplex PCR; TCRdb lists only in-frame clones, some missing. That table gives V, J and clone size, and the DNA gave D and trimming. The sample's table shows 150,000 to 200,000 clones. The clonotype originates from a man in his thirties or forties in good health and CMV-seronegative. V is TRBV6-5 and J is TRBJ2-7, with D possibly being TRBD1 (6 bases). The source material was PBMCs. The CDR3, as DNA: TGTGCCAGCAGTTACAGTTTTGGGGGCGAGGAGCAGTACTTC. It codes for CASSYSFGGEEQYF.